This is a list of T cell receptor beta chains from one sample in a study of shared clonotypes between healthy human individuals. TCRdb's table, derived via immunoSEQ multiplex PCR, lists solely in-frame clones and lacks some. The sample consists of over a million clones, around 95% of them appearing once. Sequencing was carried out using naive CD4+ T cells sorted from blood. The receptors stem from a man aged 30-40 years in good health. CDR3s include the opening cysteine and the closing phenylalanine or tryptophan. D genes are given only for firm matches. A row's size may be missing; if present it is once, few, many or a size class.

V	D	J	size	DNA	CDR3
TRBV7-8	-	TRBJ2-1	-	TGTGCCAGCAGCTTATTCAGGACTAACTACAATGAGCAGTTCTTC	CASSLFRTNYNEQFF
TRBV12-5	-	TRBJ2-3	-	TGTGCTAGTGGCCCCTCAGGGGCAGATACGCAGTATTTT	CASGPSGADTQYF
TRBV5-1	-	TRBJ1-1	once	TGCGCCAGCAGCTTGGCCGGACGAGACACTGAAGCTTTCTTT	CASSLAGRDTEAFF
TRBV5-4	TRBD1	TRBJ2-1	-	TGTGCCAGCAGCTTACCGGGACAGTTGAATGAGCAGTTCTTC	CASSLPGQLNEQFF
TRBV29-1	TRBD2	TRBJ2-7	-	TGCAGCGTTGAAGGGGCTAGCGGGAGTGTCTACGAGCAGTACTTC	CSVEGASGSVYEQYF
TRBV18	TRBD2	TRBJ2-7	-	TGTGCCAGCTCACCGTCTCTAGCGGGGTCCTACGAGCAGTACTTC	CASSPSLAGSYEQYF
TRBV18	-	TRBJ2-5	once	TGTGCCAGCTCACCACTAGGGGGGGAGACCCAGTACTTC	CASSPLGGETQYF
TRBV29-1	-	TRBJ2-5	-	TGCAGCGCGGGGACAGTGGGGGGGACCCAGTACTTC	CSAGTVGGTQYF
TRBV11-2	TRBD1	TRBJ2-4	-	TGTGCCAGCAGCTTAGGGCCCAGGACAGGGAAAAACATTCAGTACTTC	CASSLGPRTGKNIQYF
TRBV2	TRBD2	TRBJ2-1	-	TGTGCCAGCAGTTACGGGACTAGCGCTTTCGATGAGCAGTTCTTC	CASSYGTSAFDEQFF
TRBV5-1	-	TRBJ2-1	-	TGCGCCAGCAGTACTGGGCCTGCAGGGGAGCAGTTCTTC	CASSTGPAGEQFF
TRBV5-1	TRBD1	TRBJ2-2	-	TGCGCCAGCAGCTGGTCGGGACAGGGGATCACCGGGGAGCTGTTTTTT	CASSWSGQGITGELFF
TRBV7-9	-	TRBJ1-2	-	TGTGCCAGCAGCTTAGTACCGAAGGGCCGCCTATTTAACTATGGCTACACCTTC	CASSLVPKGRLFNYGYTF
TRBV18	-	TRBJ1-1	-	TGTGCCAGCTCATCCTCGGAAGGCCTGAACACTGAAGCTTTCTTT	CASSSSEGLNTEAFF
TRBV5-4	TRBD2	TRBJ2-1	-	TGTGCCAGCGCTGTGGGGCTAGCGGGTTACAATGAGCAGTTCTTC	CASAVGLAGYNEQFF
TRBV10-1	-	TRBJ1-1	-	TGCGCCAGCAGTGAGTCGGGGACTCGGGAGACTGAAGCTTTCTTT	CASSESGTRETEAFF